These 3 T cell receptor beta chains came from one sample sequenced in a study of shared clonotypes between healthy human individuals. TCRdb's copy holds only in-frame clones and misses some; the assay was immunoSEQ multiplex PCR. This table holds under 850,000 clones, about 91% found once. In the naive CD8 group, cells lacked CD45RO and were positively selected for CCR7, so terminally differentiated effector memory CD45RA+ cells were left out. Sequenced material: naive CD8+ T cells sorted from blood. All receptors derive from a man aged 25-45 years in good health.

This clone appeared once. This chain connects TRBV28 to TRBJ1-3, with 7 bases that match TRBD1. The CDR3 is 17 amino acids. Germline-derived CDR1 and CDR2 are MDHEN and SYDVKM. The V gene end was trimmed by 7 bases and the J gene end by 1 base; junction bases not matched to a gene: 13. CDR3 DNA: TGTGCCAGCACCAAACCTACTCGACAGGGTTCTGGAAACACCATATATTTT. This sequence encodes CASTKPTRQGSGNTIYF.

The chain recombines TRBV4-1 with TRBJ1-3, with D unresolved. Trimming took 1 base from V and 0 from J, leaving 4 bases between them. Germline CDR1 MGHRA, CDR2 YSYEKL. CDR3 length: 14 amino acids. The CDR3 bases are TGCGCCAGCAGCCAAGCCCCCTCTGGAAACACCATATATTTT. Protein sequence: CASSQAPSGNTIYF.

This clone was seen a handful of times. This sequence joins TRBV28 and TRBJ1-1; D may be TRBD1 (5 bases). V was clipped by 2 bases and J by 5 bases, with 18 bases between them. CDR1 is MDHEN, CDR2 SYDVKM, per germline. The CDR3 contains 16 residues. For the CDR3, the DNA is TGTGCCAGCAGTTTACACGGGGGAAGGAGGGATACTGAAGCTTTCTTT. Protein product: CASSLHGGRRDTEAFF.